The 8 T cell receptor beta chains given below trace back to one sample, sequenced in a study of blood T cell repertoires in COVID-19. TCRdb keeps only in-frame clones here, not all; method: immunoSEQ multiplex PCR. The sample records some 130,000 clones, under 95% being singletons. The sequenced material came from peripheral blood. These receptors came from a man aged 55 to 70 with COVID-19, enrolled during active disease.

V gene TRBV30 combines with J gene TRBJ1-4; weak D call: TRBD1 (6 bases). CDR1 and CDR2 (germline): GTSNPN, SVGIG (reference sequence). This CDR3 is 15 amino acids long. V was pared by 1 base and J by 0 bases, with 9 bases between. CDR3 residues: CAWSGPGATNEKLFF. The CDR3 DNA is TGTGCCTGGAGTGGGCCAGGGGCAACTAATGAAAAACTGTTTTTT.

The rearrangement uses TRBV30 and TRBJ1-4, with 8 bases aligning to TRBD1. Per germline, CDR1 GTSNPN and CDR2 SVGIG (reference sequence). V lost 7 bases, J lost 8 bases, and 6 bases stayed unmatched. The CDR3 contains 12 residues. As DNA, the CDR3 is TGTGCCTTTGGACAGGGTTGGGAAAAACTGTTTTTT. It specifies CAFGQGWEKLFF.

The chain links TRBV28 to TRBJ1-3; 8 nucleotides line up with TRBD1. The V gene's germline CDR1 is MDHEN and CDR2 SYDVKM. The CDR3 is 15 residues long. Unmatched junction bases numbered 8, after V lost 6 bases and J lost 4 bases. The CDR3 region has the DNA TGTGCCAGCAGCCGGACAGGGACGGAGGGAAACACCATATATTTT. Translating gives CASSRTGTEGNTIYF.

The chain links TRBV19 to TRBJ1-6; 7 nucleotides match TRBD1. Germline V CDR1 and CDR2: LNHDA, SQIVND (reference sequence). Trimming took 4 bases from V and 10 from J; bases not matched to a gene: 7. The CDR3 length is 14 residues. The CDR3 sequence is CASSKQGIGSPLHF. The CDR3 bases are TGTGCCAGTAGTAAACAGGGGATAGGATCACCCCTCCACTTT.

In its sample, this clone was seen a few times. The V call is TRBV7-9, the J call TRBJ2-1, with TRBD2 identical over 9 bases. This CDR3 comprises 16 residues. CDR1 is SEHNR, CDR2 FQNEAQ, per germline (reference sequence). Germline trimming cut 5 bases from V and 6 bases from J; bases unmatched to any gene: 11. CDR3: CASSPPETSGLNEQFF. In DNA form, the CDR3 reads TGTGCCAGCAGCCCCCCCGAGACTAGCGGACTCAATGAGCAGTTCTTC. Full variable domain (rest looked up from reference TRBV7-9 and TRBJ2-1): DTGVSQNPRHKITKRGQNVTFRCDPISEHNRLYWYRQTLGQGPEFLTYFQNEAQLEKSRLLSDRFSAERPKGSFSTLEIQRTEQGDSAMYLCASSPPETSGLNEQFFGPGTRLTVL.

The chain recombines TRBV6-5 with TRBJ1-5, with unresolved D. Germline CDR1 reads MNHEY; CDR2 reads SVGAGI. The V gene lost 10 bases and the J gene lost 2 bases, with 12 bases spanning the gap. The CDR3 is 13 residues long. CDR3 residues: CANAKEGNQPQHF. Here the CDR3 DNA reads TGTGCCAACGCCAAGGAGGGCAATCAGCCCCAGCATTTT.

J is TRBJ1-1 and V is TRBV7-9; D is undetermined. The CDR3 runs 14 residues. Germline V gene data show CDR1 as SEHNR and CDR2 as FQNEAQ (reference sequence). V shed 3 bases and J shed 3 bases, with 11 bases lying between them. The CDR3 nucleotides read TGTGCCAGCAGCTTGGACCCGGAGGACACTGAAGCTTTCTTT. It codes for CASSLDPEDTEAFF.

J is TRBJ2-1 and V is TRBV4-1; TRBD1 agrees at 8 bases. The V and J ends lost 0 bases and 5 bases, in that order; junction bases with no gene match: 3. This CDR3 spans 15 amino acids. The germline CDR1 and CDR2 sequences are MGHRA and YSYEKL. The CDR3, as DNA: TGCGCCAGCAGCCAAGACCGGACAGGGAACAATGAGCAGTTCTTC. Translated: CASSQDRTGNNEQFF.